This is a list of T cell receptor beta chains from one sample in a study of CD8+CD57+ T cells in acquired aplastic anemia. One entry per CDR3 protein, called by TCRdb with MiXCR from the reads. The sample records about 210,000 distinct CDR3 sequences, over 60% being singletons. Material for sequencing was sorted CD4+, CD8+, or CD8+CD57+ T cells (not recorded which) from PBMCs. The receptor source for this set is a human donor in good health. CDR3s include the opening cysteine and the closing phenylalanine or tryptophan.

v_call cdr3_aa
TRBV5-6 CASSSSSYEQYF
TRBV20-1 CSISQAGPRTDTQYF
TRBV7-7 CASSLAGGKEQYF
TRBV4-1 CASSHLGNEQFF
TRBV6-2/TRBV6-3 CASSPAELATEAFF
TRBV2 CASRGLAWETQYF
TRBV25-1 CASSALLTGLAGGKVQFF
TRBV6-4 CASSDSEGRYNEQFF
TRBV7-8 CASSLDAGGYGYTF
TRBV7-9 CASSQGGTVGREQYF
TRBV7-3 CASSSLNQETQYF
TRBV4-1 CASSQGTSGIGYEQYF
TRBV29-1 CSVEASGQVVYEQYF
TRBV20-1 CSARQAGRLSGANVLTF
TRBV25-1 CASSPRDFLYNEQFF
TRBV6-5 CASSWGQSQETQYF
TRBV28 CASSDSGTYEQYF
TRBV10-3 CAISVGHLQPQHF
TRBV20-1 CSARDFTGAKETQYF
TRBV9 CASSVEGSSGGTNTGELFF
TRBV29-1 CSVEDGAAGTSRYNEQFF
TRBV7-9 CASSLALAESSYEQYF
TRBV19 CASSRKGGNQPQHF
TRBV7-9 CASSLVTGGANEKLFF
TRBV7-8 CASSPPFLLEQYF
TRBV20-1 CSARSGDRVVSGELFF
TRBV7-7 CASSLGAGGQQTQYF
TRBV7-9 CASSWDNPYEQYF
TRBV10-3 CAVRDWDEQFF
TRBV4-2 CASSLPGEQYF
TRBV7-9 CASSLRGYEQYF
TRBV20-1 CSAKGLAGSYEQYF
TRBV5-6 CASSLVGTGNTIYF
TRBV7-2 CASSQQGWEEKLFF
TRBV5-4 CASSLGSVGHRETQYF
TRBV7-9 CASSLFGTSGGVETQYF
TRBV13 CASSHGTSKFF
TRBV19 CASSTNMNTEAFF
TRBV6-5 CASRPGLAASSSGGQFF
TRBV29-1 CSVPGQGMMGTQYF
TRBV20-1 CSEATGEYYEQYF
TRBV20-1 CSARDFEGGPGEQYF
TRBV4-2 CASSQEFTSGSYEQYF
TRBV10-3 CASSLGSRGYGYTF
TRBV5-5 CASLAVGETYEAFF
TRBV19 CASAVGSSYNEQFF
TRBV6-1 CASSQSDSGLSEQYF
TRBV4-1 CASSQTSGRYYEQYF
TRBV20-1 CSARHTGQPNYEQYF
TRBV7-9 CASHPGGAAGYTF
TRBV7-8 CASSFGTVGQVQPQHF
TRBV20-1 CSAISGGANNEQFF
TRBV2 CASTLSEARRPQHF